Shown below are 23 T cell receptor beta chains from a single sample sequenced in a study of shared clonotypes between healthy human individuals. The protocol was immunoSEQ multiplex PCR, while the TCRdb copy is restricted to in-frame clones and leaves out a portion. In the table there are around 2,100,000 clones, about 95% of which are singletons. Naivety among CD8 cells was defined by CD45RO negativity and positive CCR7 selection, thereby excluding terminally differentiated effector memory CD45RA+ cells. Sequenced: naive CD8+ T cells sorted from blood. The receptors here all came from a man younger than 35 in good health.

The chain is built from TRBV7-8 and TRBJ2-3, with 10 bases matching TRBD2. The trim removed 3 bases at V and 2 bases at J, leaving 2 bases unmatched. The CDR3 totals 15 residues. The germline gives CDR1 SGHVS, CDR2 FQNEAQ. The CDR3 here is CASSLTSGYTDTQYF. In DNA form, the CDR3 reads TGTGCCAGCAGCTTGACTAGCGGGTACACAGATACGCAGTATTTT.

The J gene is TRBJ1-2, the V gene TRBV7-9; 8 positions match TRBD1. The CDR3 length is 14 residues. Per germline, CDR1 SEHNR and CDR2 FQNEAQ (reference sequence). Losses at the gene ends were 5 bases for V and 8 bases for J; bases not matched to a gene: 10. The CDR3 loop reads CASSHSGQGQGYTF. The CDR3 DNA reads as TGTGCCAGCAGCCACTCCGGACAGGGTCAAGGCTACACCTTC.

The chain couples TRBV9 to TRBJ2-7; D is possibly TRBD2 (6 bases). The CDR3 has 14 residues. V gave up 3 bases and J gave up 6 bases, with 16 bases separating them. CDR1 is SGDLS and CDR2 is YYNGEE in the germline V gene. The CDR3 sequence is CASSAQPGVLEQYF. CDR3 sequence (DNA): TGTGCCAGCAGCGCCCAGCCGGGAGTCCTCGAGCAGTACTTC. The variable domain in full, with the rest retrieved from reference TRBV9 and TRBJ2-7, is DSGVTQTPKHLITATGQRVTLRCSPRSGDLSVYWYQQSLDQGLQFLIQYYNGEERAKGNILERFSAQQFPDLHSELNLSSLELGDSALYFCASSAQPGVLEQYFGPGTRLTVT.

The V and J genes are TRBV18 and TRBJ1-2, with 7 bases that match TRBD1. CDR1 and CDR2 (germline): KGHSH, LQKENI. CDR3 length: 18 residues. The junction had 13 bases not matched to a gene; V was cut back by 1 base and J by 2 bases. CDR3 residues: CASSPQSGRGDTNYGYTF. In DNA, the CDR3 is TGTGCCAGCTCACCACAATCGGGCAGGGGGGACACCAACTATGGCTACACCTTC.

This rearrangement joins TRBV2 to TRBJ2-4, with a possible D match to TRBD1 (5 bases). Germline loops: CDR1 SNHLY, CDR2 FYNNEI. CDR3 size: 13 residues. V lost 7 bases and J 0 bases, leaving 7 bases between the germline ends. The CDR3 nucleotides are TGTGCCAGCATAGGGGAAGCCAAAAACATTCAGTACTTC. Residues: CASIGEAKNIQYF.

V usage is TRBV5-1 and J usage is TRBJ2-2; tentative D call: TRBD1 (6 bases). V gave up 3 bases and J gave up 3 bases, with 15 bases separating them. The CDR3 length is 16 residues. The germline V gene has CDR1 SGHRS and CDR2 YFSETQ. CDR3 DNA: TGCGCCAGCAGCTGGGTATCCCCAGGGGACACCGGGGAGCTGTTTTTT. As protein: CASSWVSPGDTGELFF.

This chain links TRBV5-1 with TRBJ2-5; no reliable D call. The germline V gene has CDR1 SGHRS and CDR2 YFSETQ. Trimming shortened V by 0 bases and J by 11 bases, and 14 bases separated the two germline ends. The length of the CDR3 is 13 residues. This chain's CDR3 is CASSLEPFVPQYF. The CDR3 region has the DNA TGCGCCAGCAGCTTGGAGCCCTTTGTTCCACAGTACTTC.

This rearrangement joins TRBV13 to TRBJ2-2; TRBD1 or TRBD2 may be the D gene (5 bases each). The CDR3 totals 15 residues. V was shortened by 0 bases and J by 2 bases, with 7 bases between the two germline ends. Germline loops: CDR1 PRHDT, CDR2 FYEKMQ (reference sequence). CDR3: CASSLGGTNTGELFF. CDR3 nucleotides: TGTGCCAGCAGCTTAGGCGGGACCAACACCGGGGAGCTGTTTTTT. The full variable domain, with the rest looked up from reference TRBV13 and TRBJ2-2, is AAGVIQSPRHLIKEKRETATLKCYPIPRHDTVYWYQQGPGQDPQFLISFYEKMQSDKGSIPDRFSAQQFSDYHSELNMSSLELGDSALYFCASSLGGTNTGELFFGEGSRLTVL.

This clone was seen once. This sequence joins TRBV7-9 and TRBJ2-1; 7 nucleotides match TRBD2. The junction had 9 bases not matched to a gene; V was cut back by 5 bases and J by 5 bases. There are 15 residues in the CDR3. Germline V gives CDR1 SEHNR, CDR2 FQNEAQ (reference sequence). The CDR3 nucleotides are TGTGCCAGCAGCGGGTTCCGCGGGGGAGACAATGAGCAGTTCTTC. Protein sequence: CASSGFRGGDNEQFF.

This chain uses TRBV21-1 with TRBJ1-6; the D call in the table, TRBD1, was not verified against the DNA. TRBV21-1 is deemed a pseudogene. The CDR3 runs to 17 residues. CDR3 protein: CASSKGRQGLWDSPLHF. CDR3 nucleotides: TGTGCCAGCAGCAAAGGAAGGCAGGGCCTTTGGGATTCACCCCTCCACTTT.

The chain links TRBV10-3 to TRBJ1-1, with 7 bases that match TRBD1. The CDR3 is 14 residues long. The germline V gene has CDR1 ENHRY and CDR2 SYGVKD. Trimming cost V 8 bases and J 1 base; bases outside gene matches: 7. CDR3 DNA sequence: TGTGCCATCTCCGCTGACAGGGAGAACACTGAAGCTTTCTTT. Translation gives CAISADRENTEAFF.

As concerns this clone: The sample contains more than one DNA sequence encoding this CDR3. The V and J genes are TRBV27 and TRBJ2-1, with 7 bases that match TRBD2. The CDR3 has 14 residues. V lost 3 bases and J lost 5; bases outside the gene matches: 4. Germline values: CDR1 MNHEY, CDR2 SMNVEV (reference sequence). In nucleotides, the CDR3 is TGTGCCAGCAGTTTGCTGGGGGGGGACAATGAGCAGTTCTTC. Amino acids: CASSLLGGDNEQFF.

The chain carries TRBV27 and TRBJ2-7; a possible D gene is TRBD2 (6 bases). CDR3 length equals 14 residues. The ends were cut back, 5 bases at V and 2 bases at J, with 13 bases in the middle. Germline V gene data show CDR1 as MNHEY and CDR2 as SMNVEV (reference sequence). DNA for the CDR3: TGTGCCAGCAGTGTGGGACTGCAGCCCTACGAGCAGTACTTC. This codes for CASSVGLQPYEQYF.

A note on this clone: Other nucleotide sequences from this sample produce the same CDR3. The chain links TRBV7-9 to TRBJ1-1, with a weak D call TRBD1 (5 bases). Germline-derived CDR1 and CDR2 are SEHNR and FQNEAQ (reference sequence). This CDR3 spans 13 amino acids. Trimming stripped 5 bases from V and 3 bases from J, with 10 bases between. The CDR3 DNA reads TGTGCCAGCAGCCCTACGGGGGACACTGAAGCTTTCTTT. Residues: CASSPTGDTEAFF.

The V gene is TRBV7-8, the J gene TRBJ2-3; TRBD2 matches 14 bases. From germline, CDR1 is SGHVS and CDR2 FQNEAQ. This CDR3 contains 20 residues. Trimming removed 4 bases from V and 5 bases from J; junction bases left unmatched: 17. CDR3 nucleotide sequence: TGTGCCAGCAGCTCGGGACTAGCGGGAGCTACTTTGACTAGTGGAGATACGCAGTATTTT. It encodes CASSSGLAGATLTSGDTQYF. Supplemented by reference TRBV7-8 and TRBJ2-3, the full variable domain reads GAGVSQSPRYKVAKRGQDVALRCDPISGHVSLFWYQQALGQGPEFLTYFQNEAQLDKSGLPSDRFFAERPEGSVSTLKIQRTQQEDSAVYLCASSSGLAGATLTSGDTQYFGPGTRLTVL.

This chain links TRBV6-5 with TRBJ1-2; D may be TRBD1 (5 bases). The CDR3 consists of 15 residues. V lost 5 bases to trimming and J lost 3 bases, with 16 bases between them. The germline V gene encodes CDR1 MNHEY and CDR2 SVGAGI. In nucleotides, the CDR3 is TGTGCCAGCAGTCTGGACAACGAAGGGTACTATGGCTACACCTTC. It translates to CASSLDNEGYYGYTF.

CDR3 region: CASRARGSSYEQYF. CDR3 DNA: TGTGCCAGCAGGGCTCGGGGCAGCTCCTACGAGCAGTACTTC. This chain connects TRBV5-6 to TRBJ2-7; tentatively, D is TRBD1 or TRBD2 (5 bases each). V lost 5 bases and J 0 bases, leaving 12 bases between the germline ends. Germline V gives CDR1 SGHDT, CDR2 YYEEEE. The CDR3 has 14 amino acids.

CDR3 sequence (DNA): TGCGCCAGCAGCCAAGTGACTAGCCTCACCAATGAGCAGTTCTTC. Residues: CASSQVTSLTNEQFF. The chain recombines TRBV4-1 with TRBJ2-1, with 7 bases aligning to TRBD2. CDR3 length: 15 residues. With V trimmed by 1 base and J by 6 bases, 6 bases remained unmatched. Germline CDR1 is MGHRA and CDR2 is YSYEKL.

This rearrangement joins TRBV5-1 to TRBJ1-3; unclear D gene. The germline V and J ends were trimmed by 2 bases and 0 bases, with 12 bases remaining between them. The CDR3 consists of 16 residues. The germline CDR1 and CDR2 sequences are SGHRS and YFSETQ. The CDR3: CASSFGGEDSGNTIYF. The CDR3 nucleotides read TGCGCCAGCAGCTTCGGAGGAGAAGACTCTGGAAACACCATATATTTT.

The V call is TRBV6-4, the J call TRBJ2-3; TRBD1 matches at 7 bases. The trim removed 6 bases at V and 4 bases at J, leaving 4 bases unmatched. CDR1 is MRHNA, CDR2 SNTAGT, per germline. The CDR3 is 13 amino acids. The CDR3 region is CASSGTGADTQYF. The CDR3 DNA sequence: TGTGCCAGCAGCGGTACAGGGGCAGATACGCAGTATTTT.

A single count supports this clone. The CDR3 spells CASYLFPRTNEKLFF. In nucleotides, the CDR3 is TGTGCCAGCTACCTCTTCCCCAGGACTAATGAAAAACTGTTTTTT. The rearrangement links TRBV7-9 to TRBJ1-4, with D hard to call. Trimming stripped 8 bases from V and 2 bases from J, with 15 bases between. Germline V lookup: CDR1 SEHNR, CDR2 FQNEAQ (reference sequence). This CDR3 spans 15 amino acids.

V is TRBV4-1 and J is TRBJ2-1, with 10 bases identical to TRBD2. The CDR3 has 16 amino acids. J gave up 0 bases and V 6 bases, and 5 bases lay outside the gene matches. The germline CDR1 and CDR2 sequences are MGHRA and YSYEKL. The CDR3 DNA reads TGCGCCAGCAGTCGGACTAGCGGAACCTCCTACAATGAGCAGTTCTTC. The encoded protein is CASSRTSGTSYNEQFF.

This CDR3 reads CASSSGTGDYGYTF. CDR3 bases: TGTGCCAGCAGCTCCGGGACAGGCGACTATGGCTACACCTTC. The J gene is TRBJ1-2, the V gene TRBV5-6; 8 nucleotides agree with TRBD1. CDR3 length: 14 amino acids. The germline V gene encodes CDR1 SGHDT and CDR2 YYEEEE. Trimming cost V 3 bases and J 3 bases; bases outside gene matches: 4.